These T cell receptor beta chains were read from a single sample in a study of CXCR3-negative and CXCR3-positive naive CD8 T cells. TCRdb processed the 5' RACE reads again and assigns one entry to each CDR3 protein, with no DNA. The sample features some 120,000 distinct CDR3 sequences, with around 0.38% in its top ten. The sequencing sample was made of naive CXCR3+ CD8+ T cells from blood. These receptors all stem from a human donor in good health. Some clones in this sample may be carry-over from other donors' samples. Both conserved end residues are part of each CDR3.

v_call: TRBV23-1
j_call: TRBJ2-4
cdr3_length: 16
cdr3_aa: CASNQSDRETKNIQYF

v_call: TRBV5-1
j_call: TRBJ2-2
cdr3_length: 18
cdr3_aa: CASSLAAFSDRNTGELFF

v_call: TRBV6-5
j_call: TRBJ2-1
cdr3_length: 15
cdr3_aa: CASSSNGRANNEQFF

v_call: TRBV3-1
j_call: TRBJ2-5
cdr3_length: 19
cdr3_aa: CASSQDLGRLAHRRETQYF

v_call: TRBV7-9
j_call: TRBJ2-7
cdr3_length: 15
cdr3_aa: CASSTNRDRYYEQYF

v_call: TRBV7-9
j_call: TRBJ2-3
cdr3_length: 15
cdr3_aa: CASSLDREGPLTQYF

v_call: TRBV28
j_call: TRBJ1-2
cdr3_length: 13
cdr3_aa: CASSFRGHYGYTF

v_call: TRBV28
j_call: TRBJ2-1
cdr3_length: 16
cdr3_aa: CASSLRAGKLGDEQFF

v_call: TRBV7-9
j_call: TRBJ2-1
cdr3_length: 11
cdr3_aa: CASSPGGEQFF

v_call: TRBV12-3/TRBV12-4
j_call: TRBJ1-5
cdr3_length: 14
cdr3_aa: CASSLGPSNQPQHF

v_call: TRBV19
j_call: TRBJ1-1
cdr3_length: 14
cdr3_aa: CASSWTGGNTEAFF

v_call: TRBV5-4
j_call: TRBJ2-5
cdr3_length: 15
cdr3_aa: CASSFGGVGQETQYF

v_call: TRBV4-1
j_call: TRBJ1-1
cdr3_length: 17
cdr3_aa: CASSPTDRPGEAGEAFF

v_call: TRBV27
j_call: TRBJ2-1
cdr3_length: 14
cdr3_aa: CASSLVWTYNEQFF

v_call: TRBV15
j_call: TRBJ1-6
cdr3_length: 12
cdr3_aa: CATRLSNSPLHF

v_call: TRBV21-1
j_call: TRBJ2-7
cdr3_length: 18
cdr3_aa: CASSIWTRDRNSFYEQYF

v_call: TRBV12-3/TRBV12-4
j_call: TRBJ1-5
cdr3_length: 13
cdr3_aa: CASTMGGGQPQHF

v_call: TRBV6-1
j_call: TRBJ2-1
cdr3_length: 15
cdr3_aa: CASSLQGAGYNEQFF

v_call: TRBV7-3
j_call: TRBJ2-7
cdr3_length: 15
cdr3_aa: CASSLMLGGTYEEYF

v_call: TRBV2
j_call: TRBJ2-1
cdr3_length: 16
cdr3_aa: CVSSSSPTLPRDEQFF

v_call: TRBV20-1
j_call: TRBJ2-2
cdr3_length: 17
cdr3_aa: CSARGLAGEPYTGELFF

v_call: TRBV7-9
j_call: TRBJ1-6
cdr3_length: 16
cdr3_aa: CASSDVETGRNSPLHF

v_call: TRBV2
j_call: TRBJ2-3
cdr3_length: 17
cdr3_aa: CASSEFPLAGETDTQYF

v_call: TRBV7-6
j_call: TRBJ2-7
cdr3_length: 13
cdr3_aa: CASSYAVGVEQYF

v_call: TRBV2
j_call: TRBJ1-1
cdr3_length: 13
cdr3_aa: CASRRLSSPEAFF

v_call: TRBV28
j_call: TRBJ2-1
cdr3_length: 17
cdr3_aa: CASSSILLAGGNNEQFF

v_call: TRBV4-3
j_call: TRBJ2-4
cdr3_length: 17
cdr3_aa: CASSQVSDLRAGNIQYF

v_call: TRBV5-6
j_call: TRBJ2-1
cdr3_length: 15
cdr3_aa: CASSLKGWAVNEQFF

v_call: TRBV7-9
j_call: TRBJ1-5
cdr3_length: 16
cdr3_aa: CASSYGTGDGNQPQHF

v_call: TRBV9
j_call: TRBJ2-1
cdr3_length: 15
cdr3_aa: CASSVRGGSYNEQFF

v_call: TRBV5-1
j_call: TRBJ1-1
cdr3_length: 15
cdr3_aa: CASSLVTTGPTEAFF

v_call: TRBV12-3/TRBV12-4
j_call: TRBJ1-1
cdr3_length: 14
cdr3_aa: CASRRTGRGTEAFF

v_call: TRBV29-1
j_call: TRBJ2-1
cdr3_length: 14
cdr3_aa: CSVEGLAGVWEQFF

v_call: TRBV6-5
j_call: TRBJ2-1
cdr3_length: 15
cdr3_aa: CASSPPGTVYNEQFF

v_call: TRBV9
j_call: TRBJ2-2
cdr3_length: 13
cdr3_aa: CASSGGGTGELFF

v_call: TRBV6-5
j_call: TRBJ1-1
cdr3_length: 16
cdr3_aa: CASRPGTAYLNTEAFF

v_call: TRBV15
j_call: TRBJ1-2
cdr3_length: 11
cdr3_aa: CATSRDAGYTF